The 18 T cell receptor beta chains below were found in one sample sequenced in a study of spatial heterogeneity in lung cancer. Stated time point: blood at routine non-recurrence follow-up after resection. TCRdb processed the 5' RACE reads anew with MiXCR; each CDR3 protein has one entry. The data show roughly 10,000 distinct CDR3 sequences, 20% to 25% seen once. Sequences were derived from PBMCs, sampled at follow-up. The receptors here all came from a male donor with early-stage non-small cell lung cancer.

By share, this clonotype counts as medium-sized (0.01 to 0.1%). V is TRBV4-3 and J is TRBJ2-6; tentatively, D is TRBD1 (6 bases). The V end was cut by 5 bases, the J end by 0 bases, with 8 bases between. This CDR3 is 15 amino acids long. Germline V gene data show CDR1 as LGHNA and CDR2 as YSLEER. CDR3 protein: CASSGQFSGANVLTF. CDR3 DNA: TGCGCCAGCAGCGGACAGTTCTCTGGGGCCAACGTCCTGACTTTC.

This clonotype was observed many times. The chain carries TRBV6-5 and TRBJ2-3; D is uncertain. The V gene's germline CDR1 is MNHEY and CDR2 SVGAGI. Trimming took off 2 bases at V and 0 bases at J, with 3 bases between the two ends. The CDR3 totals 13 residues. The CDR3 region has the DNA TGTGCCAGCAGTTACCCAAGCACAGATACGCAGTATTTT. It yields the protein CASSYPSTDTQYF.

This clonotype showed up just a few times. This sequence joins TRBV7-3 and TRBJ2-3; no clear D gene. The CDR3 consists of 16 residues. The V end lost 5 bases, the J end lost 2 bases, and 17 bases lay between the germline ends. Germline lookup yields CDR1 SGHTA and CDR2 FQGTGA. CDR3 sequence (DNA): TGTGCCAGCAGCCCCGATCCTGGCAGTGCCACAGATACGCAGTATTTT. It codes for CASSPDPGSATDTQYF.

The J gene is TRBJ1-5, the V gene TRBV10-3; 7 bases match TRBD1. V was pared by 9 bases and J by 2 bases, with 1 base of the junction left unmatched. CDR1 is ENHRY, CDR2 SYGVKD, per germline. CDR3 length equals 12 residues. In nucleotides, the CDR3 is TGTGCCATTGGACAGGGCAATCAGCCCCAGCATTTT. This sequence encodes CAIGQGNQPQHF.

Only a few counts were recorded for this clonotype. The chain couples TRBV2 to TRBJ1-1; no clear D. The CDR3 spans 14 residues. V lost 6 bases and J 4 bases, leaving 15 bases between the germline ends. Germline V gene data show CDR1 as SNHLY and CDR2 as FYNNEI. The CDR3 DNA reads TGTGCCAGCAGCCTAGGGAGCGTCGGCACTGAAGCTTTCTTT. It codes for CASSLGSVGTEAFF.

This clonotype was observed many times. The chain couples TRBV18 to TRBJ2-7, with a possible D match to TRBD1 (6 bases). V was cut by 3 bases and J by 2 bases, with 14 bases left in between. The CDR3 totals 15 residues. The V gene's germline CDR1 is KGHSH and CDR2 LQKENI. The CDR3 protein is CASSPGPRQAYEQYF. As DNA, the CDR3 is TGTGCCAGCTCACCGGGACCGAGACAGGCCTACGAGCAGTACTTC.

This clonotype was observed a handful of times. This chain links TRBV5-1 with TRBJ2-6, with TRBD1 matching over 10 bases. The CDR3 covers 22 residues. After removal of 6 bases from V and 2 bases from J, the junction contained 23 bases not matched to a gene. CDR1 SGHRS and CDR2 YFSETQ come from the germline V gene. CDR3 in amino acids: CASNPLGTGAAILPPGANVLTF. CDR3 DNA: TGCGCCAGCAACCCCCTGGGGACAGGGGCCGCAATTTTACCCCCTGGGGCCAACGTCCTGACTTTC.

The genes are TRBV6-5 and TRBJ1-1; unclear D gene. The CDR3 loop spans 15 amino acids. The germline V gene has CDR1 MNHEY and CDR2 SVGAGI. The CDR3 coding sequence is TGTGTCCTTACGCCTGGATCGGAACTGAGATCTGAAGCTTTCTTT. As protein: CVLTPGSELRSEAFF.

This rearrangement joins TRBV4-2 to TRBJ1-5; TRBD1 agrees at 7 bases. V lost 0 bases to trimming and J lost 4 bases; unmatched junction nucleotides: 6. This CDR3 has 16 residues. Germline V lookup: CDR1 LGHNA, CDR2 YNFKEQ. CDR3 DNA sequence: TGTGCCAGCAGCCAAGATCCCCAGGGGGGGAATCAGCCCCAGCATTTT. This translates into CASSQDPQGGNQPQHF.

V gene TRBV7-3 combines with J gene TRBJ2-7; the match to TRBD2 covers 8 bases. The V and J ends lost 1 base and 2 bases, in that order; junction bases with no gene match: 7. This CDR3 region has 16 residues. Looked up from germline, CDR1 is SGHTA and CDR2 is FQGTGA. DNA for the CDR3: TGTGCCAGCAGCTTAATGCCAGCGGGGGAGACCTACGAGCAGTACTTC. Residues: CASSLMPAGETYEQYF.

This clonotype was observed many times. V is TRBV10-3 and J is TRBJ1-5; a possible D gene is TRBD1 (5 bases). The CDR3 is 16 residues long. The V and J ends lost 4 bases and 1 base respectively, with 14 bases between them. In germline, CDR1 is ENHRY, CDR2 SYGVKD. The CDR3 loop is CAISGSRGGSNQPQHF. CDR3 DNA sequence: TGTGCCATCAGTGGTTCCCGGGGGGGGAGCAATCAGCCCCAGCATTTT.

By sample share, this clonotype is medium-sized. V usage is TRBV18 and J usage is TRBJ2-7, with D tentatively TRBD1 (6 bases). The CDR3 is 14 residues long. V was shortened by 3 bases and J by 6 bases, with 15 bases between the two germline ends. Per the germline V gene, CDR1 is KGHSH and CDR2 is LQKENI. The CDR3 is CASSPLQGRGEQYF. DNA of the CDR3: TGTGCCAGCTCACCGCTACAGGGTCGGGGCGAGCAGTACTTC.

This clonotype has a count of ten or more. CDR3 bases: TGTGCCAGCAGCCCTCGGACAGGGGGCGGGTATGGGTACTTC. Translated: CASSPRTGGGYGYF. The V call is TRBV6-6, the J call TRBJ2-4; the match to TRBD1 covers 11 bases. Germline V gene lookup returns CDR1 MNHNY and CDR2 SVGAGI (reference sequence). Unmatched junction bases numbered 13, after V lost 6 bases and J lost 15 bases. The CDR3 is made up of 14 amino acids.

This clonotype was recorded many times. Germline and junction disagree at one end, which may indicate a read error. The J gene is TRBJ2-1, the V gene TRBV5-1; D not certain. The CDR3 has 14 amino acids. Germline V CDR1 and CDR2: SGHRS, YFSETQ. The CDR3 spells CASTLDAGTNEQFF. CDR3 DNA sequence: TGCGCCAGCACCTTGGATGCAGGCACGAATGAGCAGTTCTTC.

This clonotype was recorded many times. This chain links TRBV19 with TRBJ2-7; unclear D gene. The CDR3 loop spans 14 amino acids. Germline lookup yields CDR1 LNHDA and CDR2 SQIVND (reference sequence). The V and J ends lost 2 bases and 6 bases respectively, with 14 bases between them. As DNA, the CDR3 is TGTGCCAGTAGTATAAGGGCCCCAGGTGGCGAGCAGTACTTC. Amino acids: CASSIRAPGGEQYF.

J is TRBJ2-7 and V is TRBV20-1; 13 bases match TRBD2. Germline V CDR1 and CDR2: DFQATT, SNEGSKA (reference sequence). The CDR3 extends over 15 amino acids. J was trimmed by 3 bases and V by 3 bases; bases with no gene match: 5. DNA for the CDR3: TGCAGTGCTAGGGGGGGACTAGCGGGATACTACGAGCAGTACTTC. Protein: CSARGGLAGYYEQYF.

This clonotype was detected ten times or more. The rearrangement links TRBV10-2 to TRBJ1-1; D might be TRBD1 (5 bases). V was clipped by 8 bases and J by 4 bases, with 17 bases between them. Germline V lookup: CDR1 WSHSY, CDR2 SAAADI. The CDR3 sequence is 14 residues long. The CDR3 nucleotides read TGCGCCAGCGGGGTTGGAGGGGCCGGCACTGAAGCTTTCTTT. It is translated as CASGVGGAGTEAFF.

This clonotype was observed a handful of times. CDR3 protein: CSARDWDDGREAFF. The CDR3 nucleotides are TGCAGTGCTAGAGATTGGGATGATGGCAGAGAAGCTTTCTTT. The V gene is TRBV20-1, the J gene TRBJ1-1, with no clear D. Between the trimmed V and J ends, which lost 0 bases and 8 bases, there was a span of 16 bases. The CDR3 is 14 residues long. Looked up from germline, CDR1 is DFQATT and CDR2 is SNEGSKA (reference sequence).